This note documents a single T cell receptor beta chain sequence. The antigen this receptor binds is unknown. Relative to the germline gene, one junction end is altered; a read error may explain this. The sample is drawn from a study of blood T cells in healthy people across ages (dated by TCRdb to the mid-2010s). For context, the study as a whole: In model experiments, template switching captured about one uniquely barcoded TCR beta cDNA molecule for every two T cells. Two additional independent replicas of 1 million unique cDNA reads from the same blood draw were analyzed for two donors (one aged 18 to 30 and one aged 80 or older). Age-related changes in TCR beta repertoire diversity were measured in the study by deep sequencing normalized with unique cDNA molecular identifiers. To avoid experimental bias, donors of different ages were spread randomly across the sequencing lanes. Four age groups were formed from the donors: young (average roughly 15 years), middle-aged (approximately 41), aged (around 62) and long-lived (around 82). What the work shows at the level of the full study, not this receptor alone: Bulk unsorted PBMC profiling prevented conclusive comparison of naive and antigen-experienced compartments. Estimates of total diversity based on one million sequenced T cells were regarded as lower bounds and as underestimates. The CMV infection status of donors was not known, potentially confounding age-related changes in expanded clonotypes. There was a strong correlation between observed TCR beta diversity and the percentage of naive T cells measured by flow cytometry. As age increased, observed TCR beta diversity per million T cells dropped in a roughly linear way, and a significant reduction was already evident by age 40. Compared with the aged group, the long-lived group had more naive CD4+ T cells, fewer expanded clones and increased TCR diversity, suggesting age selection.

To prepare the library, 5' RACE was applied. For sequencing, an Illumina HiSeq 2500 was employed. The second PCR ran for about 6 to 11 cycles and used a J-beta primer mix along with a sample-barcoded 5' primer. A unique molecular identifier was introduced onto each TCR beta cDNA molecule by a template-switch 5' adaptor carrying 12 random nucleotides. Each sample yielded at least 2.5 million CDR3-containing paired-end reads. First-strand cDNA was synthesized from all RNA with the Mint cDNA synthesis kit, primed by a TRBC-specific oligonucleotide. Following uracil-DNA glycosylase treatment, a first 18-cycle PCR with universal primers M1SS and BC2_uni_R was performed on all cDNA. The authors' analysis ran thus. Each sample was normalized by randomly selecting 1 million high-quality reads, each carrying a distinct molecular identifier. Reads sharing molecular identifiers were discarded rather than binned into consensus sequences. CDR3 identification, clonotype clustering and error correction used MiTCR with a Q25 quality threshold and the strictest error-elimination algorithm. A nonparametric unseen species model with Euler transformation was used to estimate a lower bound on total TCR beta diversity. In-frame beta chains were kept once TCRdb had trimmed the public reads at Q25 with fastp and called clones with MiXCR. Each CDR3 protein appears once, grouped with its most common genes and DNA. TCRdb, not the authors, supplied the V and J calls. This sample lists around 1.7 million distinct CDR3 sequences; 28% were detected once. Jointly, the top ten make up 7% to 9% of the sample.

Systemically healthy Caucasian individuals from Russia, some 36 in total and aged roughly 6 to 100 years, were included as donors. Roughly 10 milliliters of peripheral blood were collected from each donor into EDTA-treated Vacutainer tubes. Ficoll-Paque density-gradient centrifugation was used to isolate PBMCs, with at least 7 million obtained per sample. Trizol reagent was used to extract total RNA from the PBMCs, yielding at least 6 micrograms per sample. The percentages of naive CD45RAhigh/CD27high T cells were determined by flow cytometry on a PBMC aliquot from every donor. Material for sequencing was blood. The receptor's source is a young woman in good health.

The sequenced DNA is TGCAGTGCTAGAGATTTGGTTCGGGGCTGCACCTTC. The translation is CSARDLVRGCTF. Rearrangement joined TRBV20-1 to TRBJ1-2, and perhaps TRBD1 as D gene, on 5 matching bases. The CDR3 goes from the cysteine to the phenylalanine over 12 residues. This entry keeps only the CDR3 DNA: 36 bases, framed from base 1. CDR1 DFQATT and CDR2 SNEGSKA were looked up in the germline V gene (reference sequence).